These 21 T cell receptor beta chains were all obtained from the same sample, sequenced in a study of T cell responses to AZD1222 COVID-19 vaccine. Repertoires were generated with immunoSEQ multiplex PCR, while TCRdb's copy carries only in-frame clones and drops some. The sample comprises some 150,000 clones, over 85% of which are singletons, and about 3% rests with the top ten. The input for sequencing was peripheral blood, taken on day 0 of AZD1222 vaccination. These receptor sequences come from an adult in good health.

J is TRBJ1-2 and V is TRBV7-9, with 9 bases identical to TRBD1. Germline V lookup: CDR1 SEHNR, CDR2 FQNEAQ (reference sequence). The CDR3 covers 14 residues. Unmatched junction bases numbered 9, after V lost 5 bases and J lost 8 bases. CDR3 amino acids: CASSRTQGAGGYTF. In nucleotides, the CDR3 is TGTGCCAGCAGCCGTACACAGGGGGCCGGGGGCTACACCTTC.

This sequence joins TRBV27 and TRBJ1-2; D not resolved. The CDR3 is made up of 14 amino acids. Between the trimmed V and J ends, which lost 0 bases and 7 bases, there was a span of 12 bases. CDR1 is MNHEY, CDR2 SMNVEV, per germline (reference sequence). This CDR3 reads CASSLSLFGSGYTF. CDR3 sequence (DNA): TGTGCCAGCAGTTTATCGTTATTCGGGAGTGGCTACACCTTC.

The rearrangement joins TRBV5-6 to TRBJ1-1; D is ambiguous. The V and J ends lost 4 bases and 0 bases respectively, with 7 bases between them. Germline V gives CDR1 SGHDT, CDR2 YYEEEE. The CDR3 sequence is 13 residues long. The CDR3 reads CASSRTLNTEAFF. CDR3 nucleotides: TGTGCCAGCAGCAGGACTCTGAACACTGAAGCTTTCTTT.

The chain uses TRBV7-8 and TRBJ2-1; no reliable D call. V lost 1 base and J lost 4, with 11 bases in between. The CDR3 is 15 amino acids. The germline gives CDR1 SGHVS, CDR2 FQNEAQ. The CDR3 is CASSLEALSYNEQFF. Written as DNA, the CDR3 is TGTGCCAGCAGCTTAGAGGCCCTCTCGTACAATGAGCAGTTCTTC.

The CDR3 DNA is TGTGCCAGCAGCCAAGATAGGACAGTCGAGCAGTACTTC. This sequence encodes CASSQDRTVEQYF. This chain connects TRBV3-1 (or the pseudogene TRBV3-2) to TRBJ2-7; weak D call: TRBD1 (6 bases). Germline-derived CDR1 and CDR2 are LGHDT and YNNKEL (reference sequence). Trimming took off 0 bases at V and 6 bases at J, with 9 bases between the two ends. CDR3 length equals 13 residues.

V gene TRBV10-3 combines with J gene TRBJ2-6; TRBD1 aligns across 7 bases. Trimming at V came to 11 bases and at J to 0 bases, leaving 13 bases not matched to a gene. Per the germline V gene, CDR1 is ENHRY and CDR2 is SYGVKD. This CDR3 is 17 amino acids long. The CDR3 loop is CASFRGGRHSGANVLTF. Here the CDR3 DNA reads TGTGCCTCCTTTAGAGGGGGCCGCCACTCTGGGGCCAACGTCCTGACTTTC.

The CDR3: CASSLEAGYQPQHF. The DNA of the CDR3 is TGCGCCAGCAGCTTGGAGGCAGGGTATCAGCCCCAGCATTTT. The chain carries TRBV5-1 and TRBJ1-5; the D gene is possibly TRBD1 (5 bases). The CDR3 consists of 14 residues. CDR1 SGHRS and CDR2 YFSETQ come from the germline V gene. The V end was cut by 0 bases, the J end by 5 bases, with 9 bases between.

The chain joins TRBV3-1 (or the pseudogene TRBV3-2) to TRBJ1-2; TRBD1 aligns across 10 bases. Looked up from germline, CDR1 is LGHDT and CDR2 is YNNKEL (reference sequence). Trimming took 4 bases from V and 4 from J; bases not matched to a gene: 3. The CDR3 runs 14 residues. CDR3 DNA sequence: TGTGCCAGCAGCCCGACAGGGGGCAGCTATGGCTACACCTTC. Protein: CASSPTGGSYGYTF.

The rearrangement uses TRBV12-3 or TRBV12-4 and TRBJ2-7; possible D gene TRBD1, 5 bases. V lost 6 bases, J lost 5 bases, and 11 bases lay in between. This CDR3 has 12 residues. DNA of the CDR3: TGTGCCAGCAGCAGGGTACTCCACGAGCAGTACTTC. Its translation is CASSRVLHEQYF.

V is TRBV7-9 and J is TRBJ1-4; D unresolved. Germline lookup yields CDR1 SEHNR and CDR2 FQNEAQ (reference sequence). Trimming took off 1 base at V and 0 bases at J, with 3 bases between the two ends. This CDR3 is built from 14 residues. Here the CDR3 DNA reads TGTGCCAGCAGCTTAGATGCAACTAATGAAAAACTGTTTTTT. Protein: CASSLDATNEKLFF. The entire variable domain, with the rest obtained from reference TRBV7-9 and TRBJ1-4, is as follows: DTGVSQNPRHKITKRGQNVTFRCDPISEHNRLYWYRQTLGQGPEFLTYFQNEAQLEKSRLLSDRFSAERPKGSFSTLEIQRTEQGDSAMYLCASSLDATNEKLFFGSGTQLSVL.

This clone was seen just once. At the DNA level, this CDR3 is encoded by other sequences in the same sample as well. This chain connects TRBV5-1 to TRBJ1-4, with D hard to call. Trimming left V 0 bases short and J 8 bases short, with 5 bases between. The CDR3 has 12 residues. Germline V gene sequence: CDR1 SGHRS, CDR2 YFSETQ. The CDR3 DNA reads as TGCGCCAGCAGCTTGGCGGGGGAAAAACTGTTTTTT. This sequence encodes CASSLAGEKLFF.

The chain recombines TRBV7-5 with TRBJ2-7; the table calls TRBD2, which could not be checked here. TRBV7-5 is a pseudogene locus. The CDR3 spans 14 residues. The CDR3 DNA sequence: TGTGTCAGAAGCCTAGGTGAGCGGTCCTACGAGCAGTACTTC. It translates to CVRSLGERSYEQYF.

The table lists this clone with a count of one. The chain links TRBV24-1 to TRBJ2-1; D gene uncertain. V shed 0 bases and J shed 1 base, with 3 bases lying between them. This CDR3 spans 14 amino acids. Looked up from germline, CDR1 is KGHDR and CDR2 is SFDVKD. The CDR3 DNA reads TGTGCCACCAGTGATTTGGGGTCCTACAATGAGCAGTTCTTC. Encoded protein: CATSDLGSYNEQFF.

The CDR3 loop reads CASSQSPTGDLEGQYF. As DNA, the CDR3 is TGCGCCAGCAGTCAATCCCCCACAGGGGACCTGGAGGGACAGTACTTC. The gene calls are TRBV23-1 and TRBJ2-7; maybe TRBD1 (7 bases). TRBV23-1 is placed among ORFs of uncertain function. There are 16 residues in the CDR3. The V end was cut by 0 bases, the J end by 10 bases, with 22 bases between.

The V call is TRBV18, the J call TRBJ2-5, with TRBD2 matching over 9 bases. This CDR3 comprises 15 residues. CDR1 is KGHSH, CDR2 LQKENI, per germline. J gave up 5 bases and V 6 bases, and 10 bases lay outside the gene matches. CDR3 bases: TGTGCCAGCTCTTGGGGGCTAGCGGGATCGGAGACCCAGTACTTC. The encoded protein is CASSWGLAGSETQYF.

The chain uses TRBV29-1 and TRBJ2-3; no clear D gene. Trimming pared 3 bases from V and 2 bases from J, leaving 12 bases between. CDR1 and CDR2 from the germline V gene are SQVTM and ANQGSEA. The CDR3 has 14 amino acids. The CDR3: CSVDLGRFTDTQYF. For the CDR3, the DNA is TGCAGCGTTGACTTAGGACGGTTCACAGATACGCAGTATTTT.

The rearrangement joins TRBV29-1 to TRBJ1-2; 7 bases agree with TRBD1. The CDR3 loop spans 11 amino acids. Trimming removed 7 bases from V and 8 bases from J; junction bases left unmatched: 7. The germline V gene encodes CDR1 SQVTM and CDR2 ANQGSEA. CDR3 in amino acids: CSGWTGGGYTF. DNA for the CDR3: TGCAGCGGATGGACAGGCGGGGGCTACACCTTC.

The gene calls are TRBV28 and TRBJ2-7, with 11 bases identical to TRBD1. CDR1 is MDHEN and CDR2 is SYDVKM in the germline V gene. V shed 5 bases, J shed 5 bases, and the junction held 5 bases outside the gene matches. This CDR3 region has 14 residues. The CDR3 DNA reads TGTGCCAGCAGTCTTTCGGGACAGGGGGACGAGCAGTACTTC. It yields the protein CASSLSGQGDEQYF. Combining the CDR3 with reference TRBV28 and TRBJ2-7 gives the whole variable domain DVKVTQSSRYLVKRTGEKVFLECVQDMDHENMFWYRQDPGLGLRLIYFSYDVKMKEKGDIPEGYSVSREKKERFSLILESASTNQTSMYLCASSLSGQGDEQYFGPGTRLTVT.

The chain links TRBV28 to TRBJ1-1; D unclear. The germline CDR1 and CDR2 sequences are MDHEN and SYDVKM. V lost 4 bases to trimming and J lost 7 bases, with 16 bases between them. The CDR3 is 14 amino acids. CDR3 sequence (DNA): TGTGCCAGCAGTTCCCCGGGTCCAGCTCTTGAAGCTTTCTTT. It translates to CASSSPGPALEAFF.

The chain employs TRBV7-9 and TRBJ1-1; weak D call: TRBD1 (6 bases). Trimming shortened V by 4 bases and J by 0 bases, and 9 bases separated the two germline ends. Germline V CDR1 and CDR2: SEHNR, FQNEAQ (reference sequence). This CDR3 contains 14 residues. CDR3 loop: CASSSGTLNTEAFF. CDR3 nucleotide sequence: TGTGCCAGCAGCTCAGGGACATTGAACACTGAAGCTTTCTTT.

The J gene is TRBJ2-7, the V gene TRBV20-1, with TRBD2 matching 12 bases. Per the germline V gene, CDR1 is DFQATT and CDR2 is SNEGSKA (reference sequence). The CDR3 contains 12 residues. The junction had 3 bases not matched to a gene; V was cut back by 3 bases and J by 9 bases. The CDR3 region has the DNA TGCAGTGCTAGTGCTAGCGGGAGGGGGCAGTACTTC. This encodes CSASASGRGQYF.